This T cell receptor (beta chain) came from a study of shared clonotypes between healthy human individuals. Repertoires were generated with immunoSEQ multiplex PCR, while TCRdb's copy carries only in-frame clones and drops some. The data hold approximately 1,500,000 clones, with about 98% observed a single time. CDR1 and CDR2 from the germline V gene are SGDLS and YYNGEE. The CDR3 totals 14 residues. The ends lost 5 bases at V and 0 bases at J; junction bases unmatched: 4. This clone occurred once. The TCR sequence derives from a young man in good health. The chain uses TRBV9 and TRBJ2-7, with 8 bases identical to TRBD2. Sequencing was done on a sample of naive CD4+ T cells sorted from blood. This sample's subset: CD45RA+ positively selected. The CDR3 DNA reads TGTGCCAGCAGTCCGACTAGCGTCTCCTACGAGCAGTACTTC. Protein product: CASSPTSVSYEQYF.